This T cell receptor (beta chain) emerged from a study of T cell responses to AZD1222 COVID-19 vaccine. The study's findings and limits: Receipt of two AZD1222 doses was followed by a rise in Spike-specific TCR breadth and depth. Clonal diversity may have been underestimated in mostly white British donors.

V lost 7 bases, J lost 3 bases, and 13 bases lay in between. Germline assignment: CDR1 WSHSY and CDR2 SAAADI. The CDR3 extends over 14 amino acids. Points on this clone: Its antigen is as yet unknown.

Repertoires were generated with immunoSEQ multiplex PCR, while TCRdb's copy carries only in-frame clones and drops some. The table lists more than 75,000 clones, roughly nine tenths of them singletons. The sequencing used peripheral blood, collected on day 0 of AZD1222 vaccination. The clonotype comes from an adult in good health. The gene calls are TRBV10-2 and TRBJ1-5; unclear D gene. The CDR3 region is CASTAVSINQPQHF. Here the CDR3 DNA reads TGCGCCAGCACGGCCGTATCGATCAATCAGCCCCAGCATTTT.